The sequence of this T cell receptor beta chain was determined in a study of beta chain features in type 1 diabetes. As for the study in general: Patients did not differ from healthy donors in age, gender or cell yield. General observations from the study: The question of HLA type influencing TCRB rearrangement was one that remained unresolved here. Sequencing of cDNA might inflate the share of cells that strongly express TCR.

Sorted CD4+ subsets: naive, central memory, regulatory, stem cell-like memory (CD45RO/CCR7/CD25/CD127/CD95/CD27 panel). Sequenced material consisted of expressed TCRB transcripts (all of the isolated RNA was reverse transcribed). Here immunoSEQ multiplex PCR was the method, and the copy in TCRdb shows in-frame clones only, minus some. The data show under 300,000 clones, about 7.8% seen once. This CDR3 has 13 residues. The germline V gene encodes CDR1 MGHDK and CDR2 SYGVNS. Deletions cut 5 bases from V and 5 bases from J, with 9 bases between. Comments on this clone: Its antigen is not known.

The chain recombines TRBV25-1 with TRBJ2-2; D gene uncertain. The sequence came from a woman aged 18-30 years in good health. The sample was central memory CD4+ T cells from blood. CDR3 sequence: CASSQEYTGELFF. The CDR3 nucleotides read TGTGCCAGCAGTCAGGAATATACCGGGGAGCTGTTTTTT.